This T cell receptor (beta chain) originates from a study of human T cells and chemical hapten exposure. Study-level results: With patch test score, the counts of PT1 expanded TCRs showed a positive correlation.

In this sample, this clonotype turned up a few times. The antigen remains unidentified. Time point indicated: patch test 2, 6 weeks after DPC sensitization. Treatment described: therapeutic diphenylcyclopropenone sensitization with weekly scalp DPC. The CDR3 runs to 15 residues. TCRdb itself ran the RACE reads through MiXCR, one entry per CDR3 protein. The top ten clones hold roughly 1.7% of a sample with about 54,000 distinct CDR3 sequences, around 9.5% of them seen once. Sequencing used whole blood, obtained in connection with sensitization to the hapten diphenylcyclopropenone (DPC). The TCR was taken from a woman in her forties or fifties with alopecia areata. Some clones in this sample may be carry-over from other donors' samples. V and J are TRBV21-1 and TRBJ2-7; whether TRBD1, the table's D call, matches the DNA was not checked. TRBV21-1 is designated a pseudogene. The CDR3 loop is CASSTPGGGPHEQYF. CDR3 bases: TGTGCCAGCAGCACCCCTGGGGGGGGCCCGCACGAGCAGTACTTC.